These 13 T cell receptor beta chains came from one sample sequenced in a study of identical twins. TCRdb analysed the 5' RACE reads with MiXCR anew, one entry per CDR3 protein. Of 500,000 to 700,000 distinct CDR3 sequences listed, roughly 6.6% are singletons. The data were also submitted as part of a second study, on yellow fever vaccine responses in identical twins.

Sequenced input: PBMCs. The receptor set was obtained from a woman between 18 and 29 years old in good health.

The chain couples TRBV3-1 to TRBJ1-4; D is unresolved. Germline V lookup: CDR1 LGHDT, CDR2 YNNKEL (reference sequence). V lost 1 base, J lost 8 bases, and 14 bases lay in between. This CDR3 contains 15 residues. The CDR3 DNA reads as TGTGCCAGCAGCCAAGGAGCGGGCCTCGGGGAAAAACTGTTTTTT. Encoded protein: CASSQGAGLGEKLFF.

This clonotype has ten or more counts. V gene TRBV12-3 or TRBV12-4 combines with J gene TRBJ2-3; D is ambiguous. The CDR3 totals 11 residues. The V gene lost 6 bases and the J gene lost 2 bases, with 3 bases spanning the gap. The CDR3 is CASRVTDTQYF. CDR3 DNA sequence: TGTGCCAGCAGGGTCACAGATACGCAGTATTTT.

This clonotype appeared a few times. The chain employs TRBV28 and TRBJ2-5; a possible D gene is TRBD2 (5 bases). From germline, CDR1 is MDHEN and CDR2 SYDVKM. The length of the CDR3 is 16 residues. V lost 4 bases and J lost 2, with 17 bases in between. CDR3 sequence: CASSSSLLAKQETQYF. CDR3 nucleotide sequence: TGTGCCAGCAGTTCGTCCCTTTTAGCGAAACAAGAGACCCAGTACTTC.

This clonotype was seen repeatedly, ten times or more. V and J are TRBV24-1 and TRBJ1-2; D gene ambiguous. With 2 bases removed from V and 8 bases from J, the gap between germline ends came to 5 bases. From germline, CDR1 is KGHDR and CDR2 SFDVKD. This CDR3 contains 11 residues. As DNA, the CDR3 is TGTGCCACCAGTGATTCCGCGGGCTACACCTTC. Protein sequence: CATSDSAGYTF.

This chain connects TRBV4-1 to TRBJ1-4, with D perhaps matching TRBD1 (5 bases). The CDR3 is 15 residues long. V lost 0 bases and J 5 bases, leaving 10 bases between the germline ends. Germline V gives CDR1 MGHRA, CDR2 YSYEKL. CDR3 amino acids: CASSQDRGSNEKLFF. CDR3 nucleotide sequence: TGCGCCAGCAGCCAAGATCGGGGGTCAAATGAAAAACTGTTTTTT.

The chain joins TRBV18 to TRBJ1-6; D gene ambiguous. CDR1 is KGHSH, CDR2 LQKENI, per germline. The CDR3 covers 12 residues. Trimming took off 4 bases at V and 10 bases at J, with 8 bases between the two ends. CDR3 loop: CASSRPDSPLHF. The CDR3 DNA reads as TGTGCCAGCTCACGACCGGACTCACCCCTCCACTTT.

This clonotype was seen repeatedly, ten times or more. V gene TRBV29-1 combines with J gene TRBJ2-1, with a weak D call TRBD2 (5 bases). This CDR3 comprises 13 residues. The V end was cut by 1 base, the J end by 6 bases, with 10 bases between. The germline gives CDR1 SQVTM, CDR2 ANQGSEA. The CDR3 region is CSVEAGITNEQFF. The CDR3 region has the DNA TGCAGCGTTGAAGCGGGAATAACCAATGAGCAGTTCTTC.

For this clonotype: This may be a read error, as it is one base from a much larger clone. The chain joins TRBV5-1 to TRBJ2-3; 7 nucleotides align to TRBD1. The trim removed 4 bases at V and 3 bases at J, leaving 5 bases unmatched. This CDR3 comprises 14 residues. The germline gives CDR1 SGHRS, CDR2 YFSETQ. This CDR3 is CASSVTGMTDTQYF. For the CDR3, the DNA is TGCGCCAGCAGCGTGACAGGGATGACAGATACGCAGTATTTT.

Worth noting for this clonotype: A much larger clone is a single base away; this may be a read error. The chain employs TRBV28 and TRBJ2-1; weak D call: TRBD1 (5 bases). The CDR3 loop spans 13 amino acids. Trimming took off 7 bases at V and 0 bases at J, with 7 bases between the two ends. Germline V gene data show CDR1 as MDHEN and CDR2 as SYDVKM. The CDR3 sequence is CASTGISYNEQFF. CDR3 sequence (DNA): TGTGCCAGCACAGGGATCTCCTACAATGAGCAGTTCTTC.

The CDR3 is CASSLTQGGRETQYF. As DNA, the CDR3 is TGTGCCAGCAGCTTAACCCAGGGAGGGAGGGAGACCCAGTACTTC. The chain is built from TRBV7-3 and TRBJ2-5, with 7 bases lining up with TRBD2. V shed 0 bases and J 5 bases; nucleotides not matched to a gene: 6. This CDR3 comprises 15 residues. CDR1 is SGHTA and CDR2 is FQGTGA in the germline V gene. The full variable domain, its missing parts supplied by reference TRBV7-3 and TRBJ2-5, is GAGVSQTPSNKVTEKGKYVELRCDPISGHTALYWYRQSLGQGPEFLIYFQGTGAADDSGLPNDRFFAVRPEGSVSTLKIQRTERGDSAVYLCASSLTQGGRETQYFGPGTRLLVL.

The chain carries TRBV15 and TRBJ2-5, with TRBD2 matching over 7 bases. Germline-derived CDR1 and CDR2 are LNHNV and YYDKDF (reference sequence). V dropped 1 base and J dropped 3; count of bases not matched to a gene: 2. The CDR3 contains 14 residues. The CDR3 protein is CATSRARGEETQYF. The CDR3 bases are TGTGCCACCAGCAGAGCCCGGGGGGAAGAGACCCAGTACTTC.

V usage is TRBV29-1 and J usage is TRBJ2-1; unclear D gene. Germline assignment: CDR1 SQVTM and CDR2 ANQGSEA. V gave up 2 bases and J gave up 10 bases, with 12 bases separating them. This CDR3 has 12 residues. The CDR3 DNA reads as TGCAGCGTTGAAACCCCAGGTTTAGAGCAGTTCTTC. Its translation is CSVETPGLEQFF.

This clonotype was observed a few times. The rearrangement links TRBV12-3 or TRBV12-4 to TRBJ2-3, with D possibly TRBD1 on 5 matching bases. CDR3 size: 20 residues. V was pared by 3 bases and J by 2 bases, with 27 bases between. This CDR3 is CASSFLNRASAGQDTDTQYF. Here the CDR3 DNA reads TGTGCCAGCAGTTTTCTCAATCGCGCCTCGGCAGGACAAGACACAGATACGCAGTATTTT.